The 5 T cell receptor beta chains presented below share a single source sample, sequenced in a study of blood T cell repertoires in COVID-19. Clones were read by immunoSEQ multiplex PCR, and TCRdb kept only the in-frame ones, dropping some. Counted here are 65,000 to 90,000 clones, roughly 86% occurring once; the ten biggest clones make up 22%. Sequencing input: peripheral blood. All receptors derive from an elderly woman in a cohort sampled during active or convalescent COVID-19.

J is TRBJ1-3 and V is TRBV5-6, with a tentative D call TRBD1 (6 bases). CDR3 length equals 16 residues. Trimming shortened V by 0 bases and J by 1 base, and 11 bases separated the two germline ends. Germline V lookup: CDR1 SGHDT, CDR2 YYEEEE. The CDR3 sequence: CASSLGRGLSGNTIYF. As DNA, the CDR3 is TGTGCCAGCAGCTTGGGCAGGGGTTTGTCTGGAAACACCATATATTTT. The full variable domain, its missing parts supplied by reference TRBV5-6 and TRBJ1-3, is DAGVTQSPTHLIKTRGQQVTLRCSPKSGHDTVSWYQQALGQGPQFIFQYYEEEERQRGNFPDRFSGHQFPNYSSELNVNALLLGDSALYLCASSLGRGLSGNTIYFGEGSWLTVV.

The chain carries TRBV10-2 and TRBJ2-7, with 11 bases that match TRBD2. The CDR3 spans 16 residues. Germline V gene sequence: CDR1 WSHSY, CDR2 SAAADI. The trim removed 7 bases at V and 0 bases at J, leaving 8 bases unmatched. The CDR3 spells CASTRLAGPPSYEQYF. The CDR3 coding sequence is TGCGCCAGCACCAGACTAGCGGGGCCTCCCTCCTACGAGCAGTACTTC.

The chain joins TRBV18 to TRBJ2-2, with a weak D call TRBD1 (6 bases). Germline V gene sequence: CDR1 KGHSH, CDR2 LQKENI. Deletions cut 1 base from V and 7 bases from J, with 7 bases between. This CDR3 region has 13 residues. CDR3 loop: CASSPQGGGELFF. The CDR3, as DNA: TGTGCCAGCTCACCACAAGGGGGCGGGGAGCTGTTTTTT.

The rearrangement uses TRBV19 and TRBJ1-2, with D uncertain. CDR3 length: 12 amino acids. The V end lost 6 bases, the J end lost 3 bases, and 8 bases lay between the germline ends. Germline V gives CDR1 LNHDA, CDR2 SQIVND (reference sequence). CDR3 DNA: TGTGCCAGTAGAGGGAGAGACTATGGCTACACCTTC. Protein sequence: CASRGRDYGYTF. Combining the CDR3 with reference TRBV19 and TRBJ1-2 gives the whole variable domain DGGITQSPKYLFRKEGQNVTLSCEQNLNHDAMYWYRQDPGQGLRLIYYSQIVNDFQKGDIAEGYSVSREKKESFPLTVTSAQKNPTAFYLCASRGRDYGYTFGSGTRLTVV.

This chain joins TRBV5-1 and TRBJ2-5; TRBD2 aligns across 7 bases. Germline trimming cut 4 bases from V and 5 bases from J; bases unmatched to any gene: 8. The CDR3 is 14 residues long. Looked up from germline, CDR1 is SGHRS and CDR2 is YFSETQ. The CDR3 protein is CASSGVGEGETQYF. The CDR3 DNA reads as TGCGCCAGCAGCGGTGTGGGGGAGGGTGAGACCCAGTACTTC.